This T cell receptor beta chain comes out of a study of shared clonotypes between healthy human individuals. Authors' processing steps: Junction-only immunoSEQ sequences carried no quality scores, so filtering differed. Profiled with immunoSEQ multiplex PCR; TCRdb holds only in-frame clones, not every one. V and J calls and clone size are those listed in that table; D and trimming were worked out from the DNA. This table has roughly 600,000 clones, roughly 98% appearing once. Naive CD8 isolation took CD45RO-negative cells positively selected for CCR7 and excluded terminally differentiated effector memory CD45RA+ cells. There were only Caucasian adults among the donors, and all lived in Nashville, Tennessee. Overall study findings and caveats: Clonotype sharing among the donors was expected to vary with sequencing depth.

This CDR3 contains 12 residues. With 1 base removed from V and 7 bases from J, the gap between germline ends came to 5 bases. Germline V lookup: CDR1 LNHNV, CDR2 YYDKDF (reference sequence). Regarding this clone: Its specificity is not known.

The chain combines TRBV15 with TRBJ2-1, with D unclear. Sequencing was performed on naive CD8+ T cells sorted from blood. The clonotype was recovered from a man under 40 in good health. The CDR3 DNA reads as TGTGCCACCAGCAGAGGGGGTAATGAGCAGTTCTTC. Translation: CATSRGGNEQFF.